What follows are 16 T cell receptor beta chains derived from one specimen sequenced in a study of cytomegalovirus exposure and HLA in healthy donors. The primer mix had 60 Vbeta and 13 Jbeta primers. Sequencing used immunoSEQ multiplex PCR; TCRdb keeps in-frame clones, though not all of them. The profile shows about 89,000 clones, around 9.6% of them singletons. The sequenced sample was PBMCs. The receptors derive from a man in his forties or fifties in good health and CMV-seropositive.

J is TRBJ2-3 and V is TRBV6-5, with 11 bases identical to TRBD1. The V gene's germline CDR1 is MNHEY and CDR2 SVGAGI. The CDR3 extends over 14 amino acids. Germline trimming cut 6 bases from V and 3 bases from J; bases unmatched to any gene: 2. The CDR3 sequence is CASRRDRGTDTQYF. CDR3 DNA: TGTGCCAGCAGGAGGGACAGGGGGACAGATACGCAGTATTTT.

A few counts support this clone. This sequence joins TRBV28 and TRBJ2-2; D is unresolved. The germline CDR1 and CDR2 sequences are MDHEN and SYDVKM. Trimming pared 2 bases from V and 2 bases from J, leaving 15 bases between. The CDR3 length is 17 residues. The CDR3 DNA reads as TGTGCCAGCAGTTTACTGAAGATGGTACTAAACACCGGGGAGCTGTTTTTT. Amino acid sequence: CASSLLKMVLNTGELFF.

The sample holds a few counts of this clone. This chain joins TRBV30 and TRBJ1-1, with 8 bases lining up with TRBD1. CDR1 and CDR2 from the germline V gene are GTSNPN and SVGIG (reference sequence). J lost 6 bases, V lost 0 bases, and 15 bases had no gene match. CDR3 length equals 17 residues. The CDR3 DNA is TGTGCCTGGAGTGTTTTTTGGACAGGGATTAATCTGTCTGAAGCTTTCTTT. Protein product: CAWSVFWTGINLSEAFF.

V gene TRBV4-1 combines with J gene TRBJ2-5; D is undetermined. CDR1 is MGHRA, CDR2 YSYEKL, per germline. Trimming took off 0 bases at V and 4 bases at J, with 6 bases between the two ends. CDR3 length: 13 residues. The CDR3: CASSQERGETQYF. The CDR3 DNA reads TGCGCCAGCAGCCAAGAGAGAGGAGAGACCCAGTACTTC.

This clone was counted only a few times. This chain joins TRBV7-3 and TRBJ2-3; a weak D match, TRBD2 (6 bases). The CDR3 is 14 amino acids. CDR1 and CDR2 (germline): SGHTA, FQGTGA. Trimming removed 7 bases from V and 2 bases from J, with 13 bases in between. The CDR3 sequence: CASKRVPTTDTQYF. CDR3 DNA: TGTGCCAGCAAGCGGGTCCCGACCACAGATACGCAGTATTTT.

Only a few counts were recorded for this clone. This sequence joins TRBV2 and TRBJ1-5, with 8 bases identical to TRBD1. CDR1 is SNHLY, CDR2 FYNNEI, per germline. Trimming took 4 bases from V and 7 from J; bases not matched to a gene: 6. The CDR3 runs to 14 residues. CDR3 bases: TGTGCCAGCAGTGGGAACAGGGGGAGCCAGCCCCAGCATTTT. It yields the protein CASSGNRGSQPQHF.

This clone came up once. The V gene is TRBV11-2, the J gene TRBJ2-2, with 9 bases aligning to TRBD2. The CDR3 covers 15 residues. Germline V CDR1 and CDR2: SGHAT, FQNNGV. V shed 4 bases and J 7 bases; nucleotides not matched to a gene: 7. CDR3 sequence: CASSSLGLAVGELFF. The CDR3 DNA reads as TGTGCCAGCAGCTCCCTGGGACTAGCTGTCGGGGAGCTGTTTTTT.

The rearrangement uses TRBV19 and TRBJ1-5, with 7 bases identical to TRBD1. Germline V gives CDR1 LNHDA, CDR2 SQIVND (reference sequence). The ends lost 1 base at V and 1 base at J; junction bases unmatched: 4. CDR3 length equals 16 residues. CDR3 sequence reads: CASSIVGDRSNQPQHF. CDR3 in DNA: TGTGCCAGTAGTATAGTGGGGGACAGAAGCAATCAGCCCCAGCATTTT.

The rearrangement joins TRBV28 to TRBJ2-7; D is perhaps TRBD1 (5 bases). CDR3 size: 15 residues. Germline V lookup: CDR1 MDHEN, CDR2 SYDVKM. V lost 5 bases to trimming and J lost 3 bases, with 17 bases between them. This CDR3 is CASSPRQLFLYEQYF. Here the CDR3 DNA reads TGTGCCAGCAGTCCTAGACAGTTGTTCCTCTACGAGCAGTACTTC. Full variable domain (remainder filled in from reference TRBV28 and TRBJ2-7): DVKVTQSSRYLVKRTGEKVFLECVQDMDHENMFWYRQDPGLGLRLIYFSYDVKMKEKGDIPEGYSVSREKKERFSLILESASTNQTSMYLCASSPRQLFLYEQYFGPGTRLTVT.

Comments on this clone: The junction departs from the called germline gene at one end, perhaps through a read error. The genes are TRBV7-9 and TRBJ2-1, with 9 bases identical to TRBD1. The CDR3 spans 15 residues. Germline lookup yields CDR1 SEHNR and CDR2 FQNEAQ (reference sequence). The CDR3 loop is CASSLGQGIYDEQFF. CDR3 nucleotide sequence: TGTGCCAGCAGCCTCGGACAGGGGATCTACGATGAGCAGTTCTTC. The full variable domain, completed using reference TRBV7-9 and TRBJ2-1, is DTGVSQNPRHKITKRGQNVTFRCDPISEHNRLYWYRQTLGQGPEFLTYFQNEAQLEKSRLLSDRFSAERPKGSFSTLEIQRTEQGDSAMYLCASSLGQGIYDEQFFGPGTRLTVL.

V and J are TRBV6-5 and TRBJ1-3; possibly TRBD1 for D (6 bases). V lost 7 bases and J 4 bases, leaving 11 bases between the germline ends. The CDR3 loop spans 13 amino acids. The germline V gene has CDR1 MNHEY and CDR2 SVGAGI. This CDR3 reads CASTRGGGNTIYF. CDR3 nucleotide sequence: TGTGCCAGCACCCGGGGGGGCGGAAACACCATATATTTT.

The chain uses TRBV27 and TRBJ2-7, with D possibly being TRBD2 (6 bases). This CDR3 comprises 13 residues. The V gene's germline CDR1 is MNHEY and CDR2 SMNVEV (reference sequence). Trimming stripped 2 bases from V and 5 bases from J, with 10 bases between. For the CDR3, the DNA is TGTGCCAGCAGTTTAAAATGGGGGGACGAGCAGTACTTC. This sequence encodes CASSLKWGDEQYF.

This clone was observed a handful of times. The chain links TRBV28 to TRBJ1-2; 8 bases map to TRBD1. CDR3 length: 15 residues. With 2 bases clipped from V and 4 bases from J, the junction kept 6 bases outside the gene matches. In germline, CDR1 is MDHEN, CDR2 SYDVKM. CDR3 DNA: TGTGCCAGCAGTTTACCGGACAGGGAAGTCTATGGCTACACCTTC. Protein product: CASSLPDREVYGYTF.

The rearrangement uses TRBV28 and TRBJ1-2; tentatively, D is TRBD1 (6 bases). The CDR3 sequence is 14 residues long. Germline values: CDR1 MDHEN, CDR2 SYDVKM. The V and J ends lost 2 bases and 5 bases respectively, with 12 bases between them. As DNA, the CDR3 is TGTGCCAGCAGTTTAACCCAGGGGTATTATGGCTACACCTTC. It is translated as CASSLTQGYYGYTF.

The V and J genes are TRBV19 and TRBJ2-1, with 8 bases fitting TRBD2. The germline gives CDR1 LNHDA, CDR2 SQIVND (reference sequence). J gave up 4 bases and V 7 bases, and 12 bases lay outside the gene matches. The CDR3 is 16 residues long. As DNA, the CDR3 is TGTGCCAGTAAACCTCCGGGAGCGGGAGTTTACAATGAGCAGTTCTTC. It codes for CASKPPGAGVYNEQFF.

The chain recombines TRBV30 with TRBJ2-7; 9 bases align to TRBD1. Per germline, CDR1 GTSNPN and CDR2 SVGIG (reference sequence). J lost 3 bases, V lost 5 bases, and 2 bases had no gene match. The CDR3 consists of 12 residues. The CDR3 here is CAWDRGDYEQYF. The CDR3 DNA sequence: TGTGCCTGGGACAGGGGGGACTACGAGCAGTACTTC.